This T cell receptor beta chain was observed in a study of a mutant IDH1 vaccine in newly diagnosed glioma. Study-level information: Patients received eight vaccinations in weeks 1, 3, 5, 7, 11, 15, 19, 23. Vaccination followed radiotherapy alone by 4-6 weeks, or accompanied temozolomide cycles.

Time point described: week 5, during vaccination. A single vaccine dose contained 300 ug of mutant IDH1 20-mer peptide, and topical imiquimod was used with it. Note on this clone: Its antigen is unknown.

Sequencing used immunoSEQ multiplex PCR; TCRdb keeps in-frame clones, though not all of them. This table has roughly 50,000 clones, around 80% appearing once. Germline loops: CDR1 SGHRS, CDR2 YFSETQ. CDR3 size: 14 residues. V lost 5 bases and J lost 0; bases outside the gene matches: 4. This chain uses TRBV5-1 with TRBJ2-5; TRBD1 matches at 7 bases. The sequence was collected from a man aged 25-45 years with glioma. The source was PBMCs, collected from a glioma patient whose treatment included an IDH1 peptide vaccine. For the CDR3, the DNA is TGCGCCAGCAGTTCGGGACAGTACCAAGAGACCCAGTACTTC. Its protein is CASSSGQYQETQYF.